The rows below give T cell receptor beta chains drawn from one sample of a study of T cell responses to AZD1222 COVID-19 vaccine. Produced via immunoSEQ multiplex PCR; TCRdb's table is partial and in-frame only. In the table there are 100,000 to 150,000 clones, 75% to 95% of which are singletons. Sequencing used peripheral blood, obtained on day 0 of AZD1222 vaccination. The receptors stem from an adult in good health. Each CDR3 is given with its conserved first and last residue. D genes are given only for firm matches. The size entry is marked missing in some rows and otherwise reads once, few, many or a size class.

j_call: TRBJ2-7; v_call: TRBV12-3/TRBV12-4; clone_size: -; d_call: -; cdr3_aa: CASSLDSPEQYF; cdr3_nt: TGTGCCAGCAGTTTAGATAGCCCCGAGCAGTACTTC
j_call: TRBJ1-1; v_call: TRBV6-1; clone_size: -; d_call: -; cdr3_aa: CASSEQPHMFTEAFF; cdr3_nt: TGTGCCAGCAGTGAACAGCCTCATATGTTCACTGAAGCTTTCTTT
j_call: TRBJ2-2; v_call: TRBV27; clone_size: once; d_call: TRBD2; cdr3_aa: CASSPSLGLAFAGELFF; cdr3_nt: TGTGCCAGCAGTCCCTCCCTAGGACTAGCGTTCGCCGGGGAGCTGTTTTTT
j_call: TRBJ2-1; v_call: TRBV24-1; clone_size: -; d_call: -; cdr3_aa: CATSDLHGGLYNEQFF; cdr3_nt: TGTGCCACCAGTGATTTGCACGGGGGGCTCTACAATGAGCAGTTCTTC
j_call: TRBJ2-2; v_call: TRBV4-1; clone_size: -; d_call: -; cdr3_aa: CASSQLVLQGGELFF; cdr3_nt: TGCGCCAGCAGCCAACTAGTCCTCCAGGGAGGGGAGCTGTTTTTT
j_call: TRBJ1-2; v_call: TRBV27; clone_size: -; d_call: -; cdr3_aa: CASSANQGPSGYTF; cdr3_nt: TGTGCCAGCAGTGCGAATCAGGGGCCATCCGGCTACACCTTC
j_call: TRBJ2-3; v_call: TRBV11-2; clone_size: -; d_call: -; cdr3_aa: CASSSTPWGTDTQYF; cdr3_nt: TGTGCCAGCAGCTCGACACCCTGGGGGACAGATACGCAGTATTTT
j_call: TRBJ1-2; v_call: TRBV4-2; clone_size: -; d_call: -; cdr3_aa: CASSPTATGGTLYGYTF; cdr3_nt: TGTGCCAGCAGTCCGACGGCGACAGGCGGCACTCTCTATGGCTACACCTTC
j_call: TRBJ2-5; v_call: TRBV5-1; clone_size: once; d_call: -; cdr3_aa: CASSLSSGQETQYF; cdr3_nt: TGCGCCAGCAGCTTGTCCTCCGGTCAAGAGACCCAGTACTTC
j_call: TRBJ2-7; v_call: TRBV6-2/TRBV6-3; clone_size: few; d_call: TRBD1; cdr3_aa: CASSSPRDRVIYEQYF; cdr3_nt: TGTGCCAGCAGTTCCCCCCGGGACAGGGTAATCTACGAGCAGTACTTC
j_call: TRBJ1-4; v_call: TRBV3-1/TRBV3-2; clone_size: -; d_call: -; cdr3_aa: CASSSHRTGGEKLFF; cdr3_nt: TGTGCCAGCAGCTCCCACAGGACGGGGGGTGAAAAACTGTTTTTT
j_call: TRBJ1-3; v_call: TRBV19; clone_size: -; d_call: -; cdr3_aa: CASRPSTGFLGNTIYF; cdr3_nt: TGTGCCAGTAGACCATCTACAGGGTTCCTTGGAAACACCATATATTTT
j_call: TRBJ2-1; v_call: TRBV4-3; clone_size: -; d_call: TRBD2; cdr3_aa: CASSLSGGASNEQFF; cdr3_nt: TGCGCCAGCAGCCTTAGCGGGGGGGCGAGTAATGAGCAGTTCTTC
j_call: TRBJ1-1; v_call: TRBV9; clone_size: many; d_call: TRBD1; cdr3_aa: CASSAHGDDRAEAFF; cdr3_nt: TGTGCCAGCAGCGCACATGGGGACGACAGGGCCGAAGCTTTCTTT
j_call: TRBJ2-7; v_call: TRBV6-1; clone_size: -; d_call: -; cdr3_aa: CASSERDGGIYEQYF; cdr3_nt: TGTGCCAGCAGTGAGAGGGACGGAGGGATTTACGAGCAGTACTTC
j_call: TRBJ1-1; v_call: TRBV2; clone_size: -; d_call: -; cdr3_aa: CASSEVTFKGMNTEAFF; cdr3_nt: TGTGCCAGCAGTGAAGTTACGTTCAAAGGGATGAACACTGAAGCTTTCTTT
j_call: TRBJ1-1; v_call: TRBV28; clone_size: -; d_call: -; cdr3_aa: CASSLPGRNTEAFF; cdr3_nt: TGTGCCAGCAGTTTGCCAGGCAGGAACACTGAAGCTTTCTTT
j_call: TRBJ1-5; v_call: TRBV4-1; clone_size: -; d_call: -; cdr3_aa: CASSQVWTSHQPQHF; cdr3_nt: TGCGCCAGCAGCCAAGTTTGGACCTCCCATCAGCCCCAGCATTTT
j_call: TRBJ2-3; v_call: TRBV19; clone_size: -; d_call: TRBD1; cdr3_aa: CASSPRDRFDTQYF; cdr3_nt: TGTGCCAGTAGTCCCCGGGACAGGTTCGATACGCAGTATTTT
j_call: TRBJ1-5; v_call: TRBV28; clone_size: -; d_call: -; cdr3_aa: CASRGGHLNQPQHF; cdr3_nt: TGTGCCAGCAGAGGGGGACATCTCAATCAGCCCCAGCATTTT
j_call: TRBJ1-2; v_call: TRBV6-1; clone_size: -; d_call: -; cdr3_aa: CASSAVGPNYGYTF; cdr3_nt: TGTGCCAGCAGCGCAGTGGGGCCCAACTATGGCTACACCTTC
j_call: TRBJ1-5; v_call: TRBV28; clone_size: -; d_call: -; cdr3_aa: CASIKYPSGGLLTHSNQPQHF; cdr3_nt: TGTGCCAGCATTAAATATCCCAGCGGCGGGTTGCTGACCCATAGCAATCAGCCCCAGCATTTT